Below are 18 T cell receptor beta chains sequenced from a single sample in a study of OX40 agonist ivuxolimab in advanced cancers. Assay: immunoSEQ multiplex PCR; the TCRdb copy retains only in-frame clones and omits some. The data hold about 78,000 clones, with less than 85% observed a single time. Source: CD4+ or CD8+ T cells sorted from blood, taken in a trial of the OX40 agonist ivuxolimab. The receptors were sampled from an adult with an advanced solid tumor such as melanoma, head and neck, liver or kidney cancer.

This clone was counted between two and nine times. V and J are TRBV28 and TRBJ2-1, with 7 bases lining up with TRBD1. Trimming removed 6 bases from V and 7 bases from J; junction bases left unmatched: 6. The CDR3 is 13 amino acids. CDR1 is MDHEN and CDR2 is SYDVKM in the germline V gene. CDR3 sequence (DNA): TGTGCCAGCAGATTGTACAGGGGTAATGAGCAGTTCTTC. This translates into CASRLYRGNEQFF. The variable domain in full, with the rest retrieved from reference TRBV28 and TRBJ2-1, is DVKVTQSSRYLVKRTGEKVFLECVQDMDHENMFWYRQDPGLGLRLIYFSYDVKMKEKGDIPEGYSVSREKKERFSLILESASTNQTSMYLCASRLYRGNEQFFGPGTRLTVL.

The chain joins TRBV4-3 to TRBJ2-1; 7 bases map to TRBD2. There are 13 residues in the CDR3. Looked up from germline, CDR1 is LGHNA and CDR2 is YSLEER. J lost 8 bases, V lost 3 bases, and 4 bases had no gene match. The CDR3 spells CASSHLREDEQFF. CDR3 nucleotide sequence: TGCGCCAGCAGCCATTTACGGGAGGATGAGCAGTTCTTC.

This chain uses TRBV11-2 with TRBJ2-7, with D possibly matching TRBD1 (6 bases). The CDR3 contains 14 residues. Germline V gene data show CDR1 as SGHAT and CDR2 as FQNNGV. Trimming took off 5 bases at V and 7 bases at J, with 18 bases between the two ends. This CDR3 reads CASSPRQAPWEQYF. CDR3 nucleotides: TGTGCCAGCAGCCCCCGACAGGCCCCCTGGGAGCAGTACTTC.

The V and J genes are TRBV5-5 and TRBJ2-1; the D gene is possibly TRBD1 (5 bases). The CDR3 has 12 residues. CDR1 and CDR2 from the germline V gene are SGHKS and YYEKEE (reference sequence). V shed 4 bases and J shed 10 bases, with 12 bases lying between them. CDR3 in amino acids: CASSVTVSEQFF. The DNA for the CDR3 is TGTGCCAGCAGCGTGACAGTGAGCGAGCAGTTCTTC. Full variable domain (rest looked up from reference TRBV5-5 and TRBJ2-1): DAGVTQSPTHLIKTRGQQVTLRCSPISGHKSVSWYQQVLGQGPQFIFQYYEKEERGRGNFPDRFSARQFPNYSSELNVNALLLGDSALYLCASSVTVSEQFFGPGTRLTVL.

This clone was detected a few times. This chain uses TRBV9 with TRBJ2-7, with D possibly called TRBD1 or TRBD2 (6 bases each). Trimming left V 1 base short and J 5 bases short, with 10 bases between. The CDR3 extends over 13 amino acids. Germline assignment: CDR1 SGDLS and CDR2 YYNGEE. Here the CDR3 DNA reads TGTGCCAGCAGCGTAAGGGGGGTCCACGAGCAGTACTTC. Translation: CASSVRGVHEQYF.

This clone came up once. The J gene is TRBJ1-1, the V gene TRBV27, with D maybe TRBD1 (6 bases). From germline, CDR1 is MNHEY and CDR2 SMNVEV (reference sequence). Trimming pared 5 bases from V and 0 bases from J, leaving 13 bases between. The CDR3 covers 15 residues. DNA for the CDR3: TGTGCCAGCAGTGGGGGGCCCGGATTGAACACTGAAGCTTTCTTT. Amino acids: CASSGGPGLNTEAFF.

This sequence joins TRBV15 and TRBJ1-5; TRBD1 might be the D (5 bases). V was trimmed by 5 bases and J by 1 base, leaving 6 bases between them. The CDR3 runs 13 residues. CDR1 is LNHNV and CDR2 is YYDKDF in the germline V gene (reference sequence). CDR3 in DNA: TGTGCCACCAGCCGACAGAGCAATCAGCCCCAGCATTTT. The encoded protein is CATSRQSNQPQHF. The entire variable domain, with the rest obtained from reference TRBV15 and TRBJ1-5, is as follows: DAMVIQNPRYQVTQFGKPVTLSCSQTLNHNVMYWYQQKSSQAPKLLFHYYDKDFNNEADTPDNFQSRRPNTSFCFLDIRSPGLGDTAMYLCATSRQSNQPQHFGDGTRLSIL.

V usage is TRBV30 and J usage is TRBJ1-1; the match to TRBD1 covers 9 bases. With V trimmed by 2 bases and J by 4 bases, 2 bases remained unmatched. Germline assignment: CDR1 GTSNPN and CDR2 SVGIG (reference sequence). The CDR3 spans 13 residues. DNA of the CDR3: TGTGCCTGGAGTCCGGACAGGGGCACTGAAGCTTTCTTT. It specifies CAWSPDRGTEAFF.

The V call is TRBV6-6, the J call TRBJ2-1; D not resolved. Germline CDR1 reads MNHNY; CDR2 reads SVGAGI (reference sequence). CDR3 size: 14 residues. Trimming shortened V by 6 bases and J by 8 bases, and 17 bases separated the two germline ends. CDR3 nucleotide sequence: TGTGCCAGCAGCCGTGTAGGTCCACGGCATGAGCAGTTCTTC. Translating it yields CASSRVGPRHEQFF.

V gene TRBV11-1 combines with J gene TRBJ2-7; 8 nucleotides line up with TRBD1. Unmatched junction bases numbered 8, after V lost 4 bases and J lost 3 bases. CDR3 length: 15 amino acids. Germline assignment: CDR1 SGHAT and CDR2 FQDESV (reference sequence). The CDR3 DNA sequence: TGTGCCAGCAGCTCCCCCCCGGACAGGGTCTACGAGCAGTACTTC. Residues: CASSSPPDRVYEQYF.

V and J are TRBV18 and TRBJ2-7; no clear D. The V gene lost 0 bases and the J gene lost 2 bases, with 2 bases spanning the gap. CDR1 KGHSH and CDR2 LQKENI come from the germline V gene. CDR3 size: 12 residues. The DNA of the CDR3 is TGTGCCAGCTCACCACCGACCTACGAGCAGTACTTC. Translation gives CASSPPTYEQYF. The whole variable domain, remainder taken from reference TRBV18 and TRBJ2-7, is NAGVMQNPRHLVRRRGQEARLRCSPMKGHSHVYWYRQLPEEGLKFMVYLQKENIIDESGMPKERFSAEFPKEGPSILRIQQVVRGDSAAYFCASSPPTYEQYFGPGTRLTVT.

In regard to this clone: Other DNA sequences within the sample encode an identical CDR3. This chain joins TRBV28 and TRBJ2-7; TRBD2 aligns across 8 bases. Germline CDR1 MDHEN, CDR2 SYDVKM. The CDR3 totals 15 residues. The V gene end was trimmed by 5 bases and the J gene end by 6 bases; junction bases not matched to a gene: 12. CDR3 nucleotides: TGTGCCAGCAGTCCCGGGACTAGACGTCTTGCCGAGCAGTACTTC. Protein: CASSPGTRRLAEQYF.

This clone appeared once. The gene calls are TRBV7-6 and TRBJ2-7; D gene uncertain. Germline assignment: CDR1 SGHVS and CDR2 FNYEAQ. With 4 bases removed from V and 5 bases from J, the gap between germline ends came to 30 bases. This CDR3 comprises 19 residues. DNA for the CDR3: TGTGCCAGCAGCTCGCCGGCCCAGATCGCGACGACAATCGTGGACGAGCAGTACGTC. Protein: CASSSPAQIATTIVDEQYV.

The V and J genes are TRBV5-1 and TRBJ1-5; 8 bases line up with TRBD1. Germline CDR1 SGHRS, CDR2 YFSETQ. Germline trimming cut 0 bases from V and 8 bases from J; bases unmatched to any gene: 7. The CDR3 is 15 residues long. The CDR3: CASSLDGQGWEPQHF. CDR3 nucleotides: TGCGCCAGCAGCTTGGACGGACAGGGATGGGAGCCCCAGCATTTT.

The chain carries TRBV5-1 and TRBJ1-6; D remains ambiguous. Germline CDR1 and CDR2: SGHRS and YFSETQ. The CDR3 contains 14 residues. Trimming left V 4 bases short and J 7 bases short, with 12 bases between. The DNA of the CDR3 is TGCGCCAGCAGCACCGGGGTAGGAAATTCACCCCTCCACTTT. It encodes CASSTGVGNSPLHF.

The gene calls are TRBV5-1 and TRBJ1-2, with D possibly matching TRBD1 (6 bases). The CDR3 spans 14 residues. V was shortened by 4 bases and J by 1 base, with 11 bases between the two germline ends. Looked up from germline, CDR1 is SGHRS and CDR2 is YFSETQ. CDR3 amino acids: CASSLGGNNYGYTF. Here the CDR3 DNA reads TGCGCCAGCAGCCTCGGGGGCAATAACTATGGCTACACCTTC.

The V call is TRBV6-1, the J call TRBJ1-5; no reliable D call. The CDR3 runs to 14 residues. From germline, CDR1 is MNHNS and CDR2 SASEGT. Deletions cut 6 bases from V and 2 bases from J, with 11 bases between. CDR3 loop: CASSLVRRNQPQHF. The DNA of the CDR3 is TGTGCCAGCAGCCTTGTTAGGCGCAATCAGCCCCAGCATTTT.

The chain joins TRBV5-1 to TRBJ1-5; 8 bases align to TRBD1. CDR1 and CDR2 from the germline V gene are SGHRS and YFSETQ. V shed 2 bases, J shed 1 base, and the junction held 8 bases outside the gene matches. The CDR3 totals 17 residues. CDR3 in amino acids: CASSLGQGGSSNQPQHF. CDR3 nucleotide sequence: TGCGCCAGCAGCTTAGGACAGGGCGGTTCGAGCAATCAGCCCCAGCATTTT.